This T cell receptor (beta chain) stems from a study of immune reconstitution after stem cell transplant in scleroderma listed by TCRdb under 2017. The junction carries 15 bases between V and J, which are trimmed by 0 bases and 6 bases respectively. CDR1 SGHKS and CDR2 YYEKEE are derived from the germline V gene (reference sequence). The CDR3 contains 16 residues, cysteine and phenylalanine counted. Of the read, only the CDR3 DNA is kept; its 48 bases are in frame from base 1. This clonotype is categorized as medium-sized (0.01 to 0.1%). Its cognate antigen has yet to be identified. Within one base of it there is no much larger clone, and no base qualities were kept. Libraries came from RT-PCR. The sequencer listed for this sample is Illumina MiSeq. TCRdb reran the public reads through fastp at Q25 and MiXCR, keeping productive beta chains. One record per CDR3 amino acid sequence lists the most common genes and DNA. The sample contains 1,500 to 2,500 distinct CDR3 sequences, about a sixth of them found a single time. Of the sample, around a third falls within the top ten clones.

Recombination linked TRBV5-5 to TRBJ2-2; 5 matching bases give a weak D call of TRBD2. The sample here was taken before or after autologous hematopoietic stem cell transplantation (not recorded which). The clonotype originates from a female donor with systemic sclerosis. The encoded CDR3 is CASSLDTGKWAGELFF. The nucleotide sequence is TGTGCCAGCAGCTTGGATACGGGGAAGTGGGCCGGGGAGCTGTTTTTT.